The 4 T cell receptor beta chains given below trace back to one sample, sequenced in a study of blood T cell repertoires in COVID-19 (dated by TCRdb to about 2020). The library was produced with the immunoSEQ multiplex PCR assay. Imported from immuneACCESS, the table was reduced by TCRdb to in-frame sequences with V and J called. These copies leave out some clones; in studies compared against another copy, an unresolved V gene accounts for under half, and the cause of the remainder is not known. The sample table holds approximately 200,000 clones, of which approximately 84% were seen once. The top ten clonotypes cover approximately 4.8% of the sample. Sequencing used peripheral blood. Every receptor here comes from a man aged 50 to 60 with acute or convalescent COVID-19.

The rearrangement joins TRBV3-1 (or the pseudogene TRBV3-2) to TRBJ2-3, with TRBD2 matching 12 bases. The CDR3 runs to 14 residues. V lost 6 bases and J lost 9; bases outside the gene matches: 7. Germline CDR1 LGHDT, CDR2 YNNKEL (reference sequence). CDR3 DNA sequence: TGTGCCAGCAGTTCCTCTAGCGGGGGGGACACGCAGTATTTT. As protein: CASSSSSGGDTQYF.

This CDR3 is CASSLSGQINQPQHF. CDR3 in DNA: TGCGCCAGCAGCTTGAGCGGGCAGATTAATCAGCCCCAGCATTTT. This rearrangement joins TRBV5-1 to TRBJ1-5; D not certain. This CDR3 spans 15 amino acids. V was trimmed by 1 base and J by 4 bases, leaving 12 bases between them. Germline CDR1 and CDR2: SGHRS and YFSETQ.

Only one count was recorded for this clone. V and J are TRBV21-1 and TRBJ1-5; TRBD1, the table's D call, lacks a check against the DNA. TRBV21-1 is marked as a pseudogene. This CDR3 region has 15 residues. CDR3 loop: CASSKVSTGCQPQHF. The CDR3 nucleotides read TGTGCCAGCAGCAAAGTATCCACAGGGTGTCAGCCCCAGCATTTT.

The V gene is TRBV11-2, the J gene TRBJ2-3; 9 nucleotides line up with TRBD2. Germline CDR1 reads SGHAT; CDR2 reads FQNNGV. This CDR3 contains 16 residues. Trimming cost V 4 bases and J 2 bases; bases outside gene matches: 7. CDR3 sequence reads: CASSSYPGLATDTQYF. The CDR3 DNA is TGTGCCAGCAGCTCTTACCCGGGACTAGCCACAGATACGCAGTATTTT.